This T cell receptor (beta chain) was sequenced in a study of cytomegalovirus exposure and HLA in healthy donors. The wider study: Clustering assigned about 76% of the roughly 400 genotyped donors to the Caucasian-associated ancestry cluster. Study-level results: An assumption of roughly uniform sequencing depth across donors underlay the presence/absence analyses. Researchers reported in a later analysis that a missense DCLRE1C variant was tied to TCR beta V- and J-gene trimming. There were a few CMV-associated chains whose specificity for CMV antigens was confirmed in vitro.

The PCR contained 60 Vbeta and 13 Jbeta primers. Profiling relied on immunoSEQ multiplex PCR, and the TCRdb table lists in-frame clones only, not all of them. The data hold about 38,000 clones, with 86% observed a single time. A note on this clone: What it recognizes is unknown.

CDR1 WSHSY and CDR2 SAAADI come from the germline V gene. CDR3 length equals 15 residues. V was shortened by 1 base and J by 2 bases, with 11 bases between the two germline ends. Input material: PBMCs. This receptor was obtained from a woman in her thirties or forties in good health and CMV-seropositive. The rearrangement joins TRBV10-2 to TRBJ1-1; D possibly corresponds to TRBD1 (6 bases). The chain's CDR3 is CASSEWDIGNTEAFF. CDR3 coding DNA: TGCGCCAGCAGTGAGTGGGACATCGGAAACACTGAAGCTTTCTTT.